This TCR beta chain was recovered during a study of blood T cell repertoires in COVID-19. V was trimmed by 4 bases and J by 8 bases, leaving 17 bases between them. The CDR3 sequence is 14 residues long. The germline gives CDR1 MNHEY, CDR2 SVGEGT. The sample holds one count of this clone. Some clones are missing from TCRdb's copy, which holds only in-frame ones; the method was immunoSEQ multiplex PCR. The data show over 200,000 clones, 84% seen once. The chain recombines TRBV6-2 or TRBV6-3 with TRBJ1-2; a possible D gene is TRBD1 (6 bases). The TCR sequence derives from a man aged 55 to 70 who had recovered from COVID-19. Material for sequencing was PBMCs or T cells enriched from blood (not recorded which). The CDR3 spells CASSLNWDTDGYTF. The CDR3 nucleotides are TGTGCCAGCAGTTTGAACTGGGACACTGACGGCTACACCTTC.